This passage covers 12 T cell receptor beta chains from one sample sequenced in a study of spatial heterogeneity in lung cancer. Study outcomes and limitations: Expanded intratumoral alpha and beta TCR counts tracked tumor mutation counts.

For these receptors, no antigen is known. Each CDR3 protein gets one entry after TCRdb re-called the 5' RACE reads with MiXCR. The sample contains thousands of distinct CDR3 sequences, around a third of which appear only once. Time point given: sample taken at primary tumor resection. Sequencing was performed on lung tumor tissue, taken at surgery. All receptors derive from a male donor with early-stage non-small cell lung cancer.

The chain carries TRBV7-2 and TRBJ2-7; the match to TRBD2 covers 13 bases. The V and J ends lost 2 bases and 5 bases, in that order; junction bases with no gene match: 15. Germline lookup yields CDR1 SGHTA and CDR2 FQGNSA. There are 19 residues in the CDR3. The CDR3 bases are TGTGCCAGCAGCTTATCGCCGGGACTAGCGGGACTCCCAAGACACGAGCAGTACTTC. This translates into CASSLSPGLAGLPRHEQYF.

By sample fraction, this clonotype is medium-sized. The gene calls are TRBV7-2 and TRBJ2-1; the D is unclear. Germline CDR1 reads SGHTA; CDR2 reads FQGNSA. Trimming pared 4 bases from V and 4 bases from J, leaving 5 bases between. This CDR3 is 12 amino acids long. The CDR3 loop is CASSWPYNEQFF. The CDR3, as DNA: TGTGCCAGCAGCTGGCCTTACAATGAGCAGTTCTTC.

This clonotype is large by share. CDR3 in amino acids: CASSLRGGGTDTQYF. CDR3 bases: TGTGCCAGCAGTTTGAGAGGGGGAGGCACAGATACGCAGTATTTT. V usage is TRBV28 and J usage is TRBJ2-3, with D possibly matching TRBD1 (6 bases). Germline CDR1 MDHEN, CDR2 SYDVKM. The CDR3 loop spans 15 amino acids. Trimming took off 3 bases at V and 1 base at J, with 11 bases between the two ends.

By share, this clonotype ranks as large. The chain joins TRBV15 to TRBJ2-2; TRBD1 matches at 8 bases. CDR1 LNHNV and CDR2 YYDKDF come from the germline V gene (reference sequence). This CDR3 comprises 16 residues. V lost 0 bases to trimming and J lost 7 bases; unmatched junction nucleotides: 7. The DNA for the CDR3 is TGTGCCACCAGCAGAGAAGGGTCAGGGGGCGACGGGGAGCTGTTTTTT. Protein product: CATSREGSGGDGELFF.

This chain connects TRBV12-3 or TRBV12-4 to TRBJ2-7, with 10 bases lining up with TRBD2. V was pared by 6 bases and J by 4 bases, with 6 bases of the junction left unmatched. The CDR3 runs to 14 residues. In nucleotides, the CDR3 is TGTGCCAGCAGGTCTAGCGGGAGCGGATACGAGCAGTACTTC. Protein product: CASRSSGSGYEQYF.

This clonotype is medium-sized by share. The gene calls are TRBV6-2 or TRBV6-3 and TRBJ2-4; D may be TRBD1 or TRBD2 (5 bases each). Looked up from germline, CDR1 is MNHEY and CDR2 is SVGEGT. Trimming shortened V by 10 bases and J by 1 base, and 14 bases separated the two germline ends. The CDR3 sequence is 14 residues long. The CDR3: CATHRDGAKNIQYF. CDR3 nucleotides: TGTGCCACCCACCGGGACGGCGCCAAAAACATTCAGTACTTC.

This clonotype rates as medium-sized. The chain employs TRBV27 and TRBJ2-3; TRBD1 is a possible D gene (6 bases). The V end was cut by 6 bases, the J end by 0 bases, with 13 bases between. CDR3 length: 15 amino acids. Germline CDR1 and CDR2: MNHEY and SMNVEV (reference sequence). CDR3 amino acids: CASRPGVSSTDTQYF. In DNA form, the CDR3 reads TGTGCCAGCAGGCCAGGGGTATCTAGCACAGATACGCAGTATTTT.

CDR3 coding DNA: TGTGCCAGCAGTGAATACGGCGGCTCTAACTATGGCTACACCTTC. This encodes CASSEYGGSNYGYTF. The chain joins TRBV25-1 to TRBJ1-2; the D is unclear. This CDR3 is 15 amino acids long. V was trimmed by 0 bases and J by 0 bases, leaving 8 bases between them. Looked up from germline, CDR1 is MGHDK and CDR2 is SYGVNS.

The DNA of the CDR3 is TGTGCCAGCAGCAGTATAAACAGGGATGACGAGCAGTACTTC. It codes for CASSSINRDDEQYF. The chain has TRBV28 and TRBJ2-7; D might be TRBD1 (6 bases). The CDR3 has 14 residues. Germline loops: CDR1 MDHEN, CDR2 SYDVKM. Trimming took off 6 bases at V and 5 bases at J, with 17 bases between the two ends. Full variable domain (rest looked up from reference TRBV28 and TRBJ2-7): DVKVTQSSRYLVKRTGEKVFLECVQDMDHENMFWYRQDPGLGLRLIYFSYDVKMKEKGDIPEGYSVSREKKERFSLILESASTNQTSMYLCASSSINRDDEQYFGPGTRLTVT.

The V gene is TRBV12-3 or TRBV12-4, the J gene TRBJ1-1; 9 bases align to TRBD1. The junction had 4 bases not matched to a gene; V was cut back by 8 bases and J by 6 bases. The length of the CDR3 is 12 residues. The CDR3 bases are TGTGCCAGCCCGGGACAGGGTGCTGAAGCTTTCTTT. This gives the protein CASPGQGAEAFF.

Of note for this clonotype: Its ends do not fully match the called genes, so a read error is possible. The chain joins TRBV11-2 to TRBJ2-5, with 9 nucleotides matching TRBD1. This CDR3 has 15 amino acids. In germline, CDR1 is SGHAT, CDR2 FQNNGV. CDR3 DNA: TGTACCAGCAGCCCCGGGACAGGGATCGGGGAGACCCAGTACTTC. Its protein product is CTSSPGTGIGETQYF.

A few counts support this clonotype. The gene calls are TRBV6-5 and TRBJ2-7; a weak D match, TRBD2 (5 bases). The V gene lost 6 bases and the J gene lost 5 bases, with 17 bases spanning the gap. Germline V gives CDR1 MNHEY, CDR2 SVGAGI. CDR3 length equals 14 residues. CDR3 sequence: CASRTGPGTDEQYF. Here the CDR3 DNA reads TGTGCCAGCAGGACCGGGCCGGGAACAGACGAGCAGTACTTC.